This T cell receptor beta chain was profiled in a study of blood T cell repertoires in COVID-19 (dated by TCRdb to about 2020). For context, the study as a whole: Samples covering the acute and convalescent phases of COVID-19 were provided by collaborators in the United States, Italy and Spain. The material from the prospective study consisted of cDNA or gDNA derived from T cells, B-cell-depleted T cells, or PBMCs. A de-identified subject ID, COVID-19 status, age in years and sex were almost always included in the sample metadata. HLA class I and class II types, where available, came from metadata supplied by the sample provider rather than from assay-based typing. The samples were drawn from the first 160 participants of the ongoing ImmuneRACE study and from 950 to 1,500 subjects provided by 6 global collaborators. A freely available public database, intended as a resource for researchers studying the immune response to SARS-CoV-2, is where the repertoires were released. Deeply sampled blood TCRbeta repertoires from subjects exposed to, actively infected with, or recovered from COVID-19 were included in the dataset.

From the cysteine through the phenylalanine, the CDR3 covers 18 amino acids. CDR3 DNA only is kept here, 54 bases in frame from base 1. The junction shows trimming of 2 bases on V and 4 bases on J, and the gene matches do not reach 12 bases of it. From the germline V gene (reference sequence), CDR1 is SEHNR and CDR2 is FQNEAQ. The collaborating institutions used their own protocols to collect whole blood in K2EDTA tubes. For TCRbeta analysis, collaborators shipped samples as frozen whole blood, isolated PBMCs, or DNA extracted from either of those sample types. What the research found in general, with its limitations: How much clinical and demographic metadata was included differed by source and by participant, and the metadata was provided uncurated.

This clone was seen a handful of times. No antigen is known for it. Base qualities are not at hand, and no much larger clone is one base apart. The immunoSEQ Assay, a bias-controlled multiplex PCR, was used to amplify TCRbeta CDR3 regions from genomic DNA. In the original analysis: The number of nucleated cells in each sample was estimated by amplification of reference gene primers within the assay. Sequence reads were collapsed and filtered to measure the absolute abundance of every unique TCRbeta CDR3 rearrangement. For each sample, productive Simpson clonality was calculated by taking the square root of Simpson's diversity index across productive rearrangements. TCRdb holds this immuneACCESS table with in-frame rearrangements only. Some clones are missing; in checked studies, unresolved V genes explain under half, and the rest has no known cause. The DNA gave D and trimming, while V, J and clone size come from that table. The sample has 110,000 or so clones on record, 60% to 85% of them singletons. The ten most abundant clones make up about 1.8% of the sample.

In this chain, TRBV7-9 is recombined with TRBJ2-3; TRBD1 fits 10 bases in the junction. Source material: peripheral blood. The sequence was collected from a middle-aged woman with acute or convalescent COVID-19. The DNA sequence is as follows: TGTGCCAGCAGCTTATCGACCGCCGGGACAGGGGTTTCAGATACGCAGTATTTT. Translated, it gives CASSLSTAGTGVSDTQYF.